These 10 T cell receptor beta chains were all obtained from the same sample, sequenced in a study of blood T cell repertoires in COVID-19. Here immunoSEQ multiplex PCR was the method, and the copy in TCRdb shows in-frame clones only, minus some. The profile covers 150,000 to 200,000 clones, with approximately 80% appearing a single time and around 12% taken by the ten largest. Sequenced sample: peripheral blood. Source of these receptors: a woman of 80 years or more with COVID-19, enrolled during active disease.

As DNA, the CDR3 is TGTGCCAGCAGTTTATCGGGGCAGCGAAATTCACCCCTCCACTTT. It codes for CASSLSGQRNSPLHF. The rearrangement links TRBV27 to TRBJ1-6, with D possibly matching TRBD1 (5 bases). V was clipped by 0 bases and J by 7 bases, with 10 bases between them. The CDR3 covers 15 residues. CDR1 is MNHEY, CDR2 SMNVEV, per germline (reference sequence).

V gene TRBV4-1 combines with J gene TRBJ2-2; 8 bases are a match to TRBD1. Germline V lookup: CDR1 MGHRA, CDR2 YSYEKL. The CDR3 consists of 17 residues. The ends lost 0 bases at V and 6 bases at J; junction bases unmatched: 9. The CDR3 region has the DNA TGCGCCAGCAGCCAAGATGAAGGTCCAGGGGGCGCCGGGGAGCTGTTTTTT. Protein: CASSQDEGPGGAGELFF.

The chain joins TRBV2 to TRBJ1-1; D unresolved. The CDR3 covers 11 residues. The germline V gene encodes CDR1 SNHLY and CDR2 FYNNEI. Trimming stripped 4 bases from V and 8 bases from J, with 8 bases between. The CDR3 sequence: CASSVQTEAFF. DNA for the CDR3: TGTGCCAGCAGTGTACAGACGGAAGCTTTCTTT.

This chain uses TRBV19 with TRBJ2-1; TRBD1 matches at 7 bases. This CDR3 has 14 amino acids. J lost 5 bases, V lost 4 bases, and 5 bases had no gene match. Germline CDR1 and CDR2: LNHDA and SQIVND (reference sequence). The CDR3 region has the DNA TGTGCCAGTAGTAAGCGGACAGGAAACAATGAGCAGTTCTTC. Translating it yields CASSKRTGNNEQFF.

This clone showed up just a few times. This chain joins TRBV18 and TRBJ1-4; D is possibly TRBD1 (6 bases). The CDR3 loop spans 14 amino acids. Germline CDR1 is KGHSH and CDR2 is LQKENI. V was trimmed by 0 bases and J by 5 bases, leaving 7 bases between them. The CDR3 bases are TGTGCCAGCTCACCACCGGACAGAAATGAAAAACTGTTTTTT. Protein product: CASSPPDRNEKLFF.

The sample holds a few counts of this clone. CDR3 region: CASSVLGVDRSIYTQYF. CDR3 coding DNA: TGTGCCAGCAGCGTGCTGGGAGTGGACAGATCTATTTATACGCAGTATTTT. The chain carries TRBV5-5 and TRBJ2-3; possibly TRBD1 for D (6 bases). The V end was cut by 4 bases, the J end by 7 bases, with 25 bases between. Looked up from germline, CDR1 is SGHKS and CDR2 is YYEKEE (reference sequence). This CDR3 region has 17 residues.

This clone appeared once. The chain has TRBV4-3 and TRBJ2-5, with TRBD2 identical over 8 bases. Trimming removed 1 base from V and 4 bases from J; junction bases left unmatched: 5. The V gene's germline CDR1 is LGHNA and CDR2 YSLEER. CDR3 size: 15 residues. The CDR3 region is CASSQAGGAGETQYF. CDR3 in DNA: TGCGCCAGCAGCCAAGCCGGGGGGGCGGGAGAGACCCAGTACTTC.

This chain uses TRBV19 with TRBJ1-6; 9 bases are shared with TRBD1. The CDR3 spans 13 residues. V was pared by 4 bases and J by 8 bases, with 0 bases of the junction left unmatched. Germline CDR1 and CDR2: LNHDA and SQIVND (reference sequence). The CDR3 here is CASSRTGDSPLHF. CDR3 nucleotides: TGTGCCAGTAGTAGGACAGGGGATTCACCCCTCCACTTT.

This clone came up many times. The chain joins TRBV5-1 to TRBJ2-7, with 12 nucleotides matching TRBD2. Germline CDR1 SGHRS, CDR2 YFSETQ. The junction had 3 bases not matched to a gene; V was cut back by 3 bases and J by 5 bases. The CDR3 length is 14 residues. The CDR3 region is CASSSWTSGNEQYF. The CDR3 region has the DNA TGCGCCAGCAGCTCTTGGACTAGCGGGAACGAGCAGTACTTC.

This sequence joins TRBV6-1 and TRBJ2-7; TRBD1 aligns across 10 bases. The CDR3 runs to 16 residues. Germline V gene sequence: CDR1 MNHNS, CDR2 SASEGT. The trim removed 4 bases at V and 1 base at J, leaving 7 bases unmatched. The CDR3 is CASSARDRGESYEQYF. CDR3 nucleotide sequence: TGTGCCAGCAGTGCCCGGGACAGGGGAGAATCCTACGAGCAGTACTTC.